These 21 T cell receptor beta chains came from one sample sequenced in a study of metastatic and nonmetastatic thyroid tumors. TCRdb recomputed clones from the PCR reads via MiXCR. The data show tens of thousands of clones, around 15% seen once. Treatment of any kind had been given to no patient before thyroid surgery. The sample taken for sequencing was blood. The receptors originated from a female donor with papillary thyroid cancer or a benign thyroid nodule (not recorded which). Some clones in this sample may be carry-over from other donors' samples.

J is TRBJ2-2 and V is TRBV5-4; 8 nucleotides match TRBD2. Germline trimming cut 4 bases from V and 7 bases from J; bases unmatched to any gene: 6. The CDR3 is 14 amino acids. Germline V gene data show CDR1 as SGHNT and CDR2 as YYREEE (reference sequence). CDR3 region: CASSAGLGVGELFF. The CDR3 bases are TGTGCCAGCAGCGCGGGACTAGGGGTCGGGGAGCTGTTTTTT.

This clone occurred many times. This rearrangement joins TRBV2 to TRBJ1-4; tentative D call: TRBD1 (6 bases). Per the germline V gene, CDR1 is SNHLY and CDR2 is FYNNEI. V was shortened by 6 bases and J by 7 bases, with 15 bases between the two germline ends. CDR3 length equals 14 residues. CDR3 DNA sequence: TGTGCCAGCAGGAACAGGGAAGGAGGTGAAAAACTGTTTTTT. Encoded protein: CASRNREGGEKLFF.

In its sample, this clone was seen a few times. With a much larger clone just one base away, this may be a read error. Other DNA sequences in this specimen translate into the identical CDR3. The chain couples TRBV6-1 to TRBJ1-4, with 8 nucleotides matching TRBD1. Germline CDR1 and CDR2: MNHNS and SASEGT. V lost 9 bases and J lost 11; bases outside the gene matches: 20. This CDR3 contains 16 residues. The CDR3 region is CASRDRITLVGGKLFF. The DNA of the CDR3 is TGTGCCAGTAGGGACAGGATTACTCTAGTGGGAGGGAAACTGTTTTTT.

Remarks on this clone: A read error may account for a junction end that differs from germline. V and J are TRBV20-1 and TRBJ1-5; no clear D gene. Germline CDR1 and CDR2: DFQATT and SNEGSKA (reference sequence). The CDR3 is made up of 14 amino acids. The CDR3: CSASRGFSNRPQHF. As DNA, the CDR3 is TGCAGTGCTAGTCGGGGATTTAGCAATCGGCCCCAGCATTTT.

By proportion, this clone is medium-sized (0.01 to 0.1%). The chain employs TRBV6-1 and TRBJ1-6; D perhaps matches TRBD1 (5 bases). Per germline, CDR1 MNHNS and CDR2 SASEGT. Between the trimmed V and J ends, which lost 5 bases and 0 bases, there was a span of 14 bases. There are 17 residues in the CDR3. CDR3 coding DNA: TGTGCCAGCAGTCCCACGACAGCGAGCTCCTATAATTCACCCCTCCACTTT. Translating it yields CASSPTTASSYNSPLHF.

There are a few counts of this clone. The chain joins TRBV6-2 or TRBV6-3 to TRBJ2-2; possible D gene TRBD2, 5 bases. This CDR3 is built from 13 residues. The germline V gene encodes CDR1 MNHEY and CDR2 SVGEGT. Trimming cost V 2 bases and J 6 bases, with 7 bases left between them. As DNA, the CDR3 is TGTGCCAGCAGTTACACTAGTGCCGGGGAGCTGTTTTTT. This sequence encodes CASSYTSAGELFF.

This clone has ten or more counts. This chain uses TRBV7-9 with TRBJ2-1, with D tentatively TRBD2 (6 bases). Trimming stripped 5 bases from V and 12 bases from J, with 14 bases between. The germline CDR1 and CDR2 sequences are SEHNR and FQNEAQ (reference sequence). This CDR3 has 12 amino acids. CDR3 in amino acids: CASSGPSAGQFF. The CDR3 nucleotides read TGTGCCAGCAGCGGTCCTAGCGCAGGGCAGTTCTTC.

In its sample, this clone was seen many times. The rearrangement links TRBV3-1 to TRBJ2-7; D unresolved. CDR3 size: 15 residues. V gave up 0 bases and J gave up 5 bases, with 14 bases separating them. The germline V gene has CDR1 LGHDT and CDR2 YNNKEL (reference sequence). In DNA, the CDR3 is TGTGCCAGCAGCCAAGACAGAGCAGCGCCTGACGAGCAGTACTTC. Protein: CASSQDRAAPDEQYF.

In its sample, this clone is medium-sized. The chain has TRBV28 and TRBJ1-5, with a tentative D call TRBD1 (6 bases). Germline CDR1 is MDHEN and CDR2 is SYDVKM. V dropped 0 bases and J dropped 1 base, with 10 bases sitting between them. The CDR3 is 16 amino acids. CDR3: CASSLWVGGSNQPQHF. In DNA form, the CDR3 reads TGTGCCAGCAGTTTATGGGTAGGGGGAAGCAATCAGCCCCAGCATTTT. The complete variable domain, with remaining parts taken from reference TRBV28 and TRBJ1-5, reads DVKVTQSSRYLVKRTGEKVFLECVQDMDHENMFWYRQDPGLGLRLIYFSYDVKMKEKGDIPEGYSVSREKKERFSLILESASTNQTSMYLCASSLWVGGSNQPQHFGDGTRLSIL.

This clone was counted ten times or more. The rearrangement links TRBV11-2 to TRBJ1-6; 11 bases are shared with TRBD1. This CDR3 region has 14 residues. Losses at the gene ends were 6 bases for V and 9 bases for J; bases not matched to a gene: 4. Germline loops: CDR1 SGHAT, CDR2 FQNNGV. CDR3 loop: CASSLGQGASPLHF. CDR3 DNA sequence: TGTGCCAGCAGTCTTGGACAGGGGGCTTCACCCCTCCACTTT. Looking up the rest from reference TRBV11-2 and TRBJ1-6 gives the full variable domain: EAGVAQSPRYKIIEKRQSVAFWCNPISGHATLYWYQQILGQGPKLLIQFQNNGVVDDSQLPKDRFSAERLKGVDSTLKIQPAKLEDSAVYLCASSLGQGASPLHFGNGTRLTVT.

This clone showed up many times. J is TRBJ2-7 and V is TRBV7-6, with D perhaps given as TRBD1 or TRBD2 (5 bases each). V lost 1 base and J 2 bases, leaving 9 bases between the germline ends. Germline V gene data show CDR1 as SGHVS and CDR2 as FNYEAQ. The CDR3 sequence is 14 residues long. This chain's CDR3 is CASSLGDGAYEQYF. The CDR3 region has the DNA TGTGCCAGCAGCTTAGGGGACGGAGCCTACGAGCAGTACTTC. Full variable domain (remainder filled in from reference TRBV7-6 and TRBJ2-7): GAGVSQSPRYKVTKRGQDVALRCDPISGHVSLYWYRQALGQGPEFLTYFNYEAQQDKSGLPNDRFSAERPEGSISTLTIQRTEQRDSAMYRCASSLGDGAYEQYFGPGTRLTVT.

This clone was counted many times. The rearrangement joins TRBV20-1 to TRBJ2-7; D is tentatively TRBD1 or TRBD2 (5 bases each). The V end was cut by 6 bases, the J end by 0 bases, with 15 bases between. The CDR3 extends over 14 amino acids. From germline, CDR1 is DFQATT and CDR2 SNEGSKA (reference sequence). Here the CDR3 reads CSAPRDGSSYEQYF. CDR3 nucleotides: TGCAGTGCGCCCAGGGACGGAAGCTCCTACGAGCAGTACTTC.

This clone ranks as medium-sized. This sequence joins TRBV24-1 and TRBJ2-7; D possibly corresponds to TRBD2 (6 bases). Trimming pared 4 bases from V and 5 bases from J, leaving 20 bases between. This CDR3 is 16 amino acids long. The germline gives CDR1 KGHDR, CDR2 SFDVKD. The CDR3: CATSDPGTFGADEQYF. CDR3 sequence (DNA): TGTGCCACCAGTGACCCTGGGACTTTTGGGGCCGACGAGCAGTACTTC.

This clone was detected only a few times. This chain connects TRBV7-8 to TRBJ2-7; the match to TRBD2 covers 9 bases. The trim removed 0 bases at V and 0 bases at J, leaving 3 bases unmatched. The CDR3 consists of 16 residues. The germline V gene encodes CDR1 SGHVS and CDR2 FQNEAQ. The CDR3 DNA is TGTGCCAGCAGCTTAGCGCTAGCGGGGCTCTCCTACGAGCAGTACTTC. Translation: CASSLALAGLSYEQYF.

This clone was seen many times. V gene TRBV9 combines with J gene TRBJ2-1; weak D call: TRBD2 (7 bases). Trimming shortened V by 3 bases and J by 6 bases, and 16 bases separated the two germline ends. The CDR3 covers 15 residues. Germline CDR1 is SGDLS and CDR2 is YYNGEE. CDR3 in amino acids: CASSASGGPSNEQFF. The CDR3 nucleotides are TGTGCCAGCAGCGCCTCGGGGGGCCCCAGCAATGAGCAGTTCTTC. Combining the CDR3 with reference TRBV9 and TRBJ2-1 gives the whole variable domain DSGVTQTPKHLITATGQRVTLRCSPRSGDLSVYWYQQSLDQGLQFLIQYYNGEERAKGNILERFSAQQFPDLHSELNLSSLELGDSALYFCASSASGGPSNEQFFGPGTRLTVL.

This clone was detected a few times. The chain links TRBV12-3 or TRBV12-4 to TRBJ1-2; TRBD1 is a possible D gene (6 bases). The CDR3 is 14 residues long. The CDR3 sequence is CATEGGGDNYGYTF. The CDR3 bases are TGTGCGACGGAGGGAGGGGGAGACAACTATGGCTACACCTTC.

This clone has at least ten counts. The V call is TRBV19, the J call TRBJ1-6; D is undetermined. Germline V gene data show CDR1 as LNHDA and CDR2 as SQIVND (reference sequence). Trimming took 0 bases from V and 6 from J, leaving 12 bases between them. CDR3 length equals 16 residues. The chain's CDR3 is CASSIDRGSGNSPLHF. In nucleotides, the CDR3 is TGTGCCAGTAGTATAGATCGAGGCTCCGGTAATTCACCCCTCCACTTT.

Sample share makes this clone medium-sized. The V gene is TRBV6-5, the J gene TRBJ2-1; D possibly corresponds to TRBD2 (6 bases). This CDR3 contains 14 residues. Germline loops: CDR1 MNHEY, CDR2 SVGAGI. V gave up 3 bases and J gave up 8 bases, with 14 bases separating them. CDR3 sequence reads: CASSYRDRRDEQFF. The DNA of the CDR3 is TGTGCCAGCAGTTATCGGGACCGGAGGGATGAGCAGTTCTTC.

This clone was picked up many times. The rearrangement uses TRBV12-3 or TRBV12-4 and TRBJ2-3; D gene ambiguous. V was trimmed by 5 bases and J by 14 bases, leaving 23 bases between them. The CDR3 extends over 14 amino acids. CDR3 sequence (DNA): TGTGCCAGCAGTCCCCCCACTGTGGCGGCTCGGCCGTATTTT. Encoded protein: CASSPPTVAARPYF.

Points on this clone: A much larger clone sits a single nucleotide away, making a read error possible. The chain recombines TRBV11-1 with TRBJ2-3; perhaps TRBD1 as D (6 bases). CDR3 length equals 16 residues. Germline loops: CDR1 SGHAT, CDR2 FQDESV (reference sequence). The CDR3 region is CASSLGGPSSADRQYF. The CDR3, as DNA: TGTGCCAGCAGCTTAGGGGGGCCCTCCTCTGCAGATAGGCAGTATTTT.

This clone occurred many times. The rearrangement joins TRBV11-1 to TRBJ1-1, with TRBD1 identical over 8 bases. CDR3 length: 14 amino acids. Germline V CDR1 and CDR2: SGHAT, FQDESV (reference sequence). Trimming cost V 5 bases and J 4 bases; bases outside gene matches: 6. The CDR3 here is CASSPGQGRTEAFF. Here the CDR3 DNA reads TGTGCCAGCAGCCCCGGACAGGGTCGCACTGAAGCTTTCTTT.